These T cell receptor beta chains were read from a single sample in a study of technical replicates of blood from a few donors. Only in-frame clones appear in the TCRdb table, and some are missing; sequencing was by immunoSEQ multiplex PCR. The repertoire includes 70,000 to 85,000 clones, 90% to 95% of them detected once, and about 0.27% sits in the top ten. What was sequenced was T cells isolated from PBMCs. These receptors all come from a human donor in good health. Both conserved end residues are part of each CDR3. A D gene is named only where the DNA matches it firmly. Expanded clones get a size class; other rows say once, few or many, or leave the size out.

d_gene	abundance	v_gene	j_gene	CDR3nt	CDR3aa
TRBD2	once	TRBV28	TRBJ2-1	TGTGCCAGCAGTCATCGATTAGGGACTAGCGGGACCCTGAGCTCCTACAATGAGCAGTTCTTC	CASSHRLGTSGTLSSYNEQFF
.	.	TRBV7-2	TRBJ2-7	TGTGCCAGCAGCTTAGCGGGGCGCGAGCAGTACTTC	CASSLAGREQYF
.	once	TRBV13	TRBJ2-7	TGTGCCAGCAGTTTACGTTCCTACGAGCAGTACTTC	CASSLRSYEQYF
TRBD1	.	TRBV6-6	TRBJ2-1	TGTGCCAGCAGAAACATACAGGGGTCCTACAATGAGCAGTTCTTC	CASRNIQGSYNEQFF
.	.	TRBV2	TRBJ2-7	TGTGCCAGCAGTGAAGCGCCCGGGATTGCCTACGAGCAGTACTTC	CASSEAPGIAYEQYF
.	.	TRBV27	TRBJ2-3	TGTGCCAGCAGTGTCCTAAGCACAGATACGCAGTATTTT	CASSVLSTDTQYF
TRBD2	once	TRBV5-5	TRBJ2-2	TGTGCCAGCAGGACCGGGACTAGCGTTCTGGGAGGGGAGCTGTTTTTT	CASRTGTSVLGGELFF
TRBD1	.	TRBV5-1	TRBJ2-7	TGCGCCAGTTCACGGACAGGAAAGGGCTACGAGCAGTACTTC	CASSRTGKGYEQYF
TRBD2	.	TRBV2	TRBJ2-5	TGTGCCAGCATCAAGGGACTAGCGGGGACCCAAGAGACCCAGTACTTC	CASIKGLAGTQETQYF
.	.	TRBV30	TRBJ1-2	TGTGCCTGGAGTGTAAGTCGGGCCAGCCGGGGAGCTAACTATGGCTACACCTTC	CAWSVSRASRGANYGYTF
TRBD1	.	TRBV30	TRBJ1-2	TGTGCCTGGACTGACAGGGCAAACTATGGCTACACCTTC	CAWTDRANYGYTF
TRBD2	.	TRBV13	TRBJ2-1	TGTGCCAGCAGCCACCCCCGCGGGGGGGCCCGTGAGCAGTTCTTC	CASSHPRGGAREQFF
.	.	TRBV27	TRBJ1-2	TGTGCCAGCACCTACAACCTAGGGGCTAACTATGGCTACACCTTC	CASTYNLGANYGYTF
.	once	TRBV6-5	TRBJ2-3	TGTGCCAGCAGTTACCCGAGCGTTTCTAGCACAGATACGCAGTATTTT	CASSYPSVSSTDTQYF
TRBD1	.	TRBV7-9	TRBJ2-4	TGTGCCAGCAGCGGCTCCGGGACAGGGGGTGCAGGAGGGGACATTCAGTACTTC	CASSGSGTGGAGGDIQYF
TRBD2	once	TRBV29-1	TRBJ2-7	TGCAGCGTTGGGACTAGCGGAACCTACGAGCAGTACTTC	CSVGTSGTYEQYF
.	.	TRBV5-1	TRBJ2-5	TGCGCCAGCAGCTTGTCATATGGGACAGCCGCGGGGTTGGGGGAGACCCAGTACTTC	CASSLSYGTAAGLGETQYF
.	.	TRBV12-5	TRBJ1-5	TGTGCTAGTGGTTTGGTAGTATCAGGGAACAATCAGCCCCAGCATTTT	CASGLVVSGNNQPQHF
.	.	TRBV15	TRBJ1-4	TGTGCCACCAGCCGGCAGACAGCTTTGTTTTTT	CATSRQTALFF
.	.	TRBV30	TRBJ1-2	TGTGCCTGGAGGCGGAGGGACGTCCTCGTCTATGGCTACACCTTC	CAWRRRDVLVYGYTF
.	.	TRBV29-1	TRBJ2-7	TGCAGCGTTGAAGGCTTGGGGGCGGAGCAGTACTTC	CSVEGLGAEQYF
TRBD1	few	TRBV11-2	TRBJ1-2	TGTGCCAGCAGCCCCCTGAGAACAGGGGAGGCTGGCTACACCTTC	CASSPLRTGEAGYTF
.	.	TRBV11-3	TRBJ1-1	TGTGCCAGCAGCCGGGAGGGGCGCGAATCAGCCCTGAACACTGAAGCTTTCTTT	CASSREGRESALNTEAFF
.	.	TRBV13	TRBJ2-7	TGTGCCAGCAGCCTCAATAGGGGCCTATACGAGCAGTACTTC	CASSLNRGLYEQYF
.	.	TRBV5-1	TRBJ2-3	TGCGCCAGCAGCTACCAAAAACCGAATGGGGGCACCCCATCCCGAGGTAGGGCAGATACGCAGTATTTT	CASSYQKPNGGTPSRGRADTQYF
TRBD1	.	TRBV5-4	TRBJ1-3	TGTGCCAGCAGCCTAGACACAGGGGAATCTGGAAACACCATATATTTT	CASSLDTGESGNTIYF
TRBD2	.	TRBV9	TRBJ2-3	TGTGCCAGCAGCCCAGCGGGGTGGCAAGATACGCAGTATTTT	CASSPAGWQDTQYF
.	.	TRBV7-9	TRBJ1-1	TGTGCCAGCAGCCGAGCCGCCCTAGCTTTCTTT	CASSRAALAFF
.	.	TRBV6-1	TRBJ2-7	TGTGCCAGCAGTGGGAGGGACGGCTCCTACGAGCAGTACTTC	CASSGRDGSYEQYF
TRBD1	.	TRBV2	TRBJ1-4	TGTGCCAGCAGTGGGACAGGGGAAAAACTGTTTTTT	CASSGTGEKLFF
.	.	TRBV7-9	TRBJ2-1	TGTGCCAGCAGCTTAGTAATAAATGAGCAGTTCTTC	CASSLVINEQFF
TRBD1	.	TRBV7-9	TRBJ1-3	TGTGCCAGCAGGAATACAGGGGAAGGGGGAAACACCATATATTTT	CASRNTGEGGNTIYF
.	.	TRBV19	TRBJ1-1	TGTGCCAGTAGTATAAGTCGACAGACGAACACTGAAGCTTTCTTT	CASSISRQTNTEAFF
TRBD2	.	TRBV19	TRBJ2-7	TGTGCCAGTAGTACAGGACTAGCGGGAGGCCACGAGCAGTACTTC	CASSTGLAGGHEQYF
TRBD2	.	TRBV4-1	TRBJ2-7	TGCGCCAGCAGCCAGAGACTAGCGGGAGTCGTCGAGCAGTACTTC	CASSQRLAGVVEQYF
.	once	TRBV11-3	TRBJ2-1	TGTGCCAGCAGTTTAGGTACAGTGAGCTCCTACAATGAGCAGTTCTTC	CASSLGTVSSYNEQFF
.	.	TRBV5-4	TRBJ2-2	TGTGCCAGCAGCTTGGTCGGACAGAAAAACACCGGGGAGCTGTTTTTT	CASSLVGQKNTGELFF
.	.	TRBV6-5	TRBJ1-5	TGTGCCAGCAGTTACGGAGGAGGTGGCCAGCCCCAGCATTTT	CASSYGGGGQPQHF
.	.	TRBV14	TRBJ1-2	TGTGCCAGCAGCCAAGGGACAGCCTATGGCTACACCTTC	CASSQGTAYGYTF
.	.	TRBV11-2	TRBJ2-1	TGTGCCAGCAGAATCCCGGCGGGGCGACCTGGGGAGCAGTTCTTC	CASRIPAGRPGEQFF
TRBD2	.	TRBV7-3	TRBJ2-5	TGTGCCAGCAGCCCCAGCGGGGGAAAAGAGACCCAGTACTTC	CASSPSGGKETQYF
.	.	TRBV5-8	TRBJ2-4	TGTGCCAGCAGCTTGGCCACTACACGCGGAAATCAGTACTTC	CASSLATTRGNQYF
TRBD2	.	TRBV6-5	TRBJ2-1	TGTGCCAGCAGTTTAGGGCAGGGACTAGGTCAGTTCTTC	CASSLGQGLGQFF
.	.	TRBV27	TRBJ1-5	TGTGCCAGCAGTTTCGTTGCAGGGGGCAATCAGCCCCAGCATTTT	CASSFVAGGNQPQHF
TRBD1	.	TRBV10-3	TRBJ1-1	TGTGCCATCAGTGAGTCGGGCAGGGGGCGGTCTGAAGCTTTCTTT	CAISESGRGRSEAFF
TRBD2	.	TRBV30	TRBJ2-2	TGTGCCTGGAGTGTAAGACTAGCGGGGTTTTACACCGGGGAGCTGTTTTTT	CAWSVRLAGFYTGELFF
TRBD1	.	TRBV6-1	TRBJ2-5	TGTGCCAGCATCCGGACAGGGGGCTCAGAGACCCAGTACTTC	CASIRTGGSETQYF
.	.	TRBV5-1	TRBJ2-3	TGCGCCAGCAGCTTGGGGGGAGTGCCGGCAGATACGCAGTATTTT	CASSLGGVPADTQYF
TRBD1	.	TRBV5-6	TRBJ2-7	TGTGCCAGCAGCTTCCCCAGGGACAGCCCTTACGAGCAGTACTTC	CASSFPRDSPYEQYF
TRBD2	.	TRBV7-2	TRBJ2-1	TGTGCCAGCAGCTTAGACCGGGACTACTACAATGAGCAGTTCTTC	CASSLDRDYYNEQFF
TRBD1	.	TRBV4-1	TRBJ2-7	TGCGCCAGCAGCCACCGGACAGGGCCCTACGAGCAGTACTTC	CASSHRTGPYEQYF